This T cell receptor beta chain was captured in a study of blood T cell repertoires in COVID-19 (dated by TCRdb to 2018 to 2021). About the study as a whole: Samples covering the acute and convalescent phases of COVID-19 were provided by collaborators in the United States, Italy and Spain. Subjects who had been exposed to COVID-19, were actively infected with it, or had recovered from it provided the deeply sampled blood TCRbeta repertoires that made up the dataset. The samples were drawn from two sources: the first 160 participants of the ongoing ImmuneRACE study, and fewer than 1,500 subjects contributed by 6 global collaborators. The material from the prospective study consisted of cDNA or gDNA derived from T cells, B-cell-depleted T cells, or PBMCs. Where HLA class I and class II types were available, the types were taken from metadata supplied by the sample provider, not from assay-based typing. The repertoires were released in a freely available public database intended as a resource for research on the immune response to SARS-CoV-2. The sample metadata nearly always contained a de-identified subject ID, COVID-19 status, age in years and sex. Study-wide conclusions, independent of this receptor: The amount of clinical and demographic metadata varied by source and participant and was provided uncurated.

Trimming takes 0 bases from V and 5 bases from J, and the germline ends sit 10 bases apart. The CDR3 covers 13 residues, taking in both the cysteine and the phenylalanine. Of the read, only the CDR3 DNA is kept; its 39 bases are in frame from base 1. Looking up the germline V gene yields CDR1 SQVTM and CDR2 ANQGSEA. About this clone itself: Its specific antigen is unknown. Base quality data are lacking; no much larger clone is found one base away.

Collaborating institutions collected whole blood in K2EDTA tubes following their own protocols. For TCRbeta analysis, collaborators shipped samples in one of three forms: frozen whole blood, isolated PBMCs, or DNA extracted from either of those sample types. TCRbeta CDR3 regions were amplified from genomic DNA by means of the immunoSEQ Assay, a bias-controlled multiplex PCR. The authors' analysis ran thus. The number of nucleated cells in each sample was estimated by amplification of reference gene primers within the assay. To quantify the absolute abundance of each unique TCRbeta CDR3 rearrangement, sequence reads were collapsed and filtered. For each sample, productive Simpson clonality was calculated by taking the square root of Simpson's diversity index across productive rearrangements. TCRdb holds this immuneACCESS table with in-frame rearrangements only. Some clones are missing; in checked studies, unresolved V genes explain under half, and the rest has no known cause. Clone size and the V and J calls come from that table; the DNA yielded D and trimming. Within this sample are more than 140,000 clones, with 88% of them counted one time only. About 1.5% of the sample comes from the top ten.

The sequence came from a woman aged 55-69 years with acute or convalescent COVID-19. The chain was built from TRBV29-1 and TRBJ1-1; tentative D gene TRBD1, with 5 bases matching. Sequences were obtained from peripheral blood. CDR3 region: CSVEDRDGTEAFF. The DNA sequence reads TGCAGCGTTGAAGACAGGGATGGGACTGAAGCTTTCTTT.